This T cell receptor (beta chain) was profiled in a study of T cell repertoires in cytomegalovirus infection. TCRdb redid the calling of the reads with MiXCR, one entry per CDR3 protein. This sample has approximately 500,000 distinct CDR3 sequences, with more than 15% found just once. Regarding this clonotype: What it binds is unknown.

Whole-study findings and limits: Adding up the frequency of public TCR beta families identified people who carried CMV plus the relevant HLA.

The specimen sequenced was CD8+ T cells from PBMCs. This TCR came from a human donor in good health (CMV status not recorded). Some clones in this sample may be carry-over from other donors' samples.

The CDR3 region is CASSYSPPPGQGESYEQYF. In nucleotides, the CDR3 is TGTGCCAGCAGTTACTCTCCCCCCCCGGGACAGGGGGAGTCCTACGAGCAGTACTTC. This rearrangement joins TRBV6-6 to TRBJ2-7, with 11 bases matching TRBD1. The CDR3 is 19 residues long. From germline, CDR1 is MNHNY and CDR2 SVGAGI (reference sequence). The J segment lost 1 base and the V segment lost 0 bases, leaving 11 bases of the junction unmatched.